A single sample gave rise to the 17 T cell receptor beta chains below, sequenced in a study of T-cell memory formation after mild COVID-19. TCRdb itself ran the 5' RACE reads through MiXCR, one entry per CDR3 protein. The sample has roughly 160,000 distinct CDR3 sequences, approximately 13% seen once; the top ten hold about 3.6%. Material for sequencing was PBMCs or a T cell subset sorted from them (not recorded which). The receptors shown here come from a young man who had mild COVID-19 (a few samples of this study predate the infection). Cell type and time point are not known.

The chain joins TRBV20-1 to TRBJ1-2, with a possible D match to TRBD1 (6 bases). Germline CDR1 reads DFQATT; CDR2 reads SNEGSKA (reference sequence). The CDR3 contains 13 residues. The ends were cut back, 5 bases at V and 5 bases at J, with 15 bases in the middle. CDR3 sequence: CSAGTPSGYGYTF. In nucleotides, the CDR3 is TGCAGTGCTGGGACACCCTCGGGGTATGGCTACACCTTC.

This clonotype was observed a few times. The chain combines TRBV19 with TRBJ2-1; 10 bases align to TRBD2. The V and J ends lost 0 bases and 2 bases, in that order; junction bases with no gene match: 10. The V gene's germline CDR1 is LNHDA and CDR2 SQIVND (reference sequence). This CDR3 comprises 19 residues. This CDR3 is CASSIDSPSGGIAYNEQFF. CDR3 in DNA: TGTGCCAGTAGTATAGATAGTCCTAGCGGGGGAATCGCCTACAATGAGCAGTTCTTC.

This chain uses TRBV6-2 or TRBV6-3 with TRBJ2-1; 7 bases line up with TRBD2. The junction had 7 bases not matched to a gene; V was cut back by 2 bases and J by 3 bases. The CDR3 is made up of 16 amino acids. Germline CDR1 reads MNHEY; CDR2 reads SVGEGT. The CDR3 DNA reads TGTGCCAGCAGTTACGGGTGGCGGGGGAACTACAATGAGCAGTTCTTC. This sequence encodes CASSYGWRGNYNEQFF.

This clonotype was picked up a small number of times. This chain joins TRBV20-1 and TRBJ2-5, with 10 bases matching TRBD2. Per germline, CDR1 DFQATT and CDR2 SNEGSKA (reference sequence). The junction had 3 bases not matched to a gene; V was cut back by 5 bases and J by 6 bases. The CDR3 is 12 amino acids. This CDR3 is CSARSGRQTQYF. The CDR3 coding sequence is TGCAGTGCTCGTAGCGGGAGGCAGACCCAGTACTTC.

The table lists this clonotype with many counts. This chain connects TRBV10-3 to TRBJ2-5; no clear D gene. The length of the CDR3 is 17 residues. Trimming stripped 3 bases from V and 5 bases from J, with 22 bases between. The germline V gene encodes CDR1 ENHRY and CDR2 SYGVKD. In DNA form, the CDR3 reads TGTGCCATCAGTGACCCACTCGGAGTAAGGCCTGAGGAGACCCAGTACTTC. Translation gives CAISDPLGVRPEETQYF.

V usage is TRBV25-1 and J usage is TRBJ2-7, with D perhaps given as TRBD1 or TRBD2 (5 bases each). The CDR3 is made up of 13 amino acids. Looked up from germline, CDR1 is MGHDK and CDR2 is SYGVNS. V was clipped by 4 bases and J by 2 bases, with 9 bases between them. CDR3: CASSAVGAYEQYF. The CDR3 DNA sequence: TGTGCCAGCAGTGCGGTGGGGGCCTACGAGCAGTACTTC.

This clonotype was seen at least ten times. The chain uses TRBV20-1 and TRBJ2-5; D unclear. Germline V gene sequence: CDR1 DFQATT, CDR2 SNEGSKA (reference sequence). V lost 5 bases to trimming and J lost 3 bases, with 4 bases between them. The CDR3 runs to 10 residues. This CDR3 is CSASKETQYF. As DNA, the CDR3 is TGCAGTGCTTCCAAAGAGACCCAGTACTTC.

The table lists this clonotype with a few counts. The rearrangement joins TRBV7-2 to TRBJ1-5; D gene ambiguous. Trimming removed 5 bases from V and 4 bases from J, with 9 bases in between. The germline V gene has CDR1 SGHTA and CDR2 FQGNSA. This CDR3 region has 13 residues. CDR3 sequence reads: CASSPARNQPQHF. The CDR3 coding sequence is TGTGCCAGCAGCCCGGCACGGAATCAGCCCCAGCATTTT.

This clonotype has at least ten counts. V is TRBV4-3 and J is TRBJ1-1; D ambiguous. The germline V gene has CDR1 LGHNA and CDR2 YSLEER. V was clipped by 0 bases and J by 8 bases, with 10 bases between them. The CDR3 contains 13 residues. CDR3 coding DNA: TGCGCCAGCAGCCAAGATCTTCGTTTCGAAGCTTTCTTT. Its translation is CASSQDLRFEAFF.

The rearrangement links TRBV7-2 to TRBJ1-6; possible D gene TRBD1, 5 bases. Germline CDR1 reads SGHTA; CDR2 reads FQGNSA. The CDR3 runs to 14 residues. Trimming took 5 bases from V and 8 from J, leaving 13 bases between them. The CDR3 protein is CASSLRGSDSPLHF. The DNA of the CDR3 is TGTGCCAGCAGCCTGAGGGGTTCGGATTCACCCCTCCACTTT.

The chain links TRBV3-1 to TRBJ2-3; 10 bases align to TRBD2. V gave up 1 base and J gave up 2 bases; unmatched junction bases: 6. There are 17 residues in the CDR3. The V gene's germline CDR1 is LGHDT and CDR2 YNNKEL (reference sequence). In DNA form, the CDR3 reads TGTGCCAGCAGCCAAGGGCCCCTAGCGGGGGTCACAGATACGCAGTATTTT. It specifies CASSQGPLAGVTDTQYF.

This clonotype was found a few times. The chain recombines TRBV5-1 with TRBJ2-3; TRBD2 is a possible D gene (6 bases). V was cut by 0 bases and J by 2 bases, with 10 bases left in between. Per the germline V gene, CDR1 is SGHRS and CDR2 is YFSETQ. The CDR3 runs to 15 residues. The CDR3 protein is CASSLDRGVTDTQYF. DNA of the CDR3: TGCGCCAGCAGCTTGGACCGCGGGGTCACAGATACGCAGTATTTT.

This clonotype turned up a few times. The chain is built from TRBV20-1 and TRBJ1-2; 7 bases align to TRBD1. J was trimmed by 4 bases and V by 5 bases; bases with no gene match: 10. The V gene's germline CDR1 is DFQATT and CDR2 SNEGSKA (reference sequence). This CDR3 spans 14 amino acids. The CDR3 sequence is CSASTGTVTYGYTF. CDR3 nucleotides: TGCAGTGCTTCAACCGGGACAGTTACCTATGGCTACACCTTC.

This clonotype was seen a few times. The chain uses TRBV9 and TRBJ2-4; D possibly matches TRBD1 or TRBD2 (5 bases each). The CDR3 is made up of 16 amino acids. Germline CDR1 SGDLS, CDR2 YYNGEE. V lost 0 bases and J lost 1, with 11 bases in between. The CDR3 region is CASSVGGRLAKNIQYF. The CDR3 DNA follows: TGTGCCAGCAGCGTAGGGGGACGTCTGGCCAAAAACATTCAGTACTTC.

The sample holds a few counts of this clonotype. The V and J genes are TRBV30 and TRBJ1-2, with D unclear. Deletions cut 4 bases from V and 2 bases from J, with 14 bases between. The germline CDR1 and CDR2 sequences are GTSNPN and SVGIG (reference sequence). The CDR3 extends over 14 amino acids. CDR3 DNA: TGTGCCTGGACCGATCGGGCGTCCAACTATGGCTACACCTTC. This encodes CAWTDRASNYGYTF. Full variable domain (outside the CDR3, taken from reference TRBV30 and TRBJ1-2): SQTIHQWPATLVQPVGSPLSLECTVEGTSNPNLYWYRQAAGRGLQLLFYSVGIGQISSEVPQNLSASRPQDRQFILSSKKLLLSDSGFYLCAWTDRASNYGYTFGSGTRLTVV.

This clonotype was counted a few times. This rearrangement joins TRBV25-1 to TRBJ1-1; D may be TRBD1 (5 bases). The CDR3 has 16 residues. CDR1 MGHDK and CDR2 SYGVNS come from the germline V gene. Trimming shortened V by 5 bases and J by 6 bases, and 22 bases separated the two germline ends. The CDR3 nucleotides are TGTGCCAGCAGTAACCCGCCGGGGACGGCGGGGTCTGAAGCTTTCTTT. The encoded protein is CASSNPPGTAGSEAFF. The variable domain in full, completed from reference TRBV25-1 and TRBJ1-1, reads EADIYQTPRYLVIGTGKKITLECSQTMGHDKMYWYQQDPGMELHLIHYSYGVNSTEKGDLSSESTVSRIRTEHFPLTLESARPSHTSQYLCASSNPPGTAGSEAFFGQGTRLTVV.

A few counts support this clonotype. The rearrangement links TRBV10-3 to TRBJ1-1, with 8 bases fitting TRBD1. Germline-derived CDR1 and CDR2 are ENHRY and SYGVKD. V dropped 6 bases and J dropped 5; count of bases not matched to a gene: 5. The CDR3 has 13 amino acids. CDR3 DNA sequence: TGTGCCATCAGGCAGGGGGCTGGTACTGAAGCTTTCTTT. Translated: CAIRQGAGTEAFF.